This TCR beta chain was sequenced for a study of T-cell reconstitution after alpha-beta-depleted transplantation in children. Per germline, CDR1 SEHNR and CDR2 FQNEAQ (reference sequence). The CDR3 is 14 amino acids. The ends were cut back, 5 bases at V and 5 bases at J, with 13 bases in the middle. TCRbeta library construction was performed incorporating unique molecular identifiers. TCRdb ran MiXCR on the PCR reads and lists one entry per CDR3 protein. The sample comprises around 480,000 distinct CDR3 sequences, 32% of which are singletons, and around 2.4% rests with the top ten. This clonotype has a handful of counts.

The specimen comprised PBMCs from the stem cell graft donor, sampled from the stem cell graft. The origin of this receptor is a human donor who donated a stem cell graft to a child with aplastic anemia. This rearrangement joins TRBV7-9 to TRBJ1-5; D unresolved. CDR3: CASSISGRDQPQHF. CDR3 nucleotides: TGTGCCAGCAGCATCAGCGGGCGGGATCAGCCCCAGCATTTT. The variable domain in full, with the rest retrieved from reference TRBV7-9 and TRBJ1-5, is DTGVSQNPRHKITKRGQNVTFRCDPISEHNRLYWYRQTLGQGPEFLTYFQNEAQLEKSRLLSDRFSAERPKGSFSTLEIQRTEQGDSAMYLCASSISGRDQPQHFGDGTRLSIL.